This section outlines one TCR beta chain sequence together with its context. Its target antigen remains unknown. No base quality values were provided; no much bigger clone lies one nucleotide off. Amplification of TCR beta CDR3 regions was carried out from RNA transcripts. For the first round of RT-PCR on the TCR CDR3, the HTBI primer set was used together with the Qiagen OneStep RT-PCR kit. Libraries were constructed in a second round of multiplex PCR, after which size selection and purification were carried out. Paired-end sequencing of the libraries was performed with 100 bp reads on an Illumina HiSeq2000. Under the source paper's analysis protocol: Raw data were processed with SOAPnuke, discarding reads with adapters, uncalled bases, mean Phred below 15, or no exact constant-primer or identifier match. High-quality paired reads were merged using COPE v1.2.5, and each unique nucleotide sequence was defined as a clonotype. MiTCR v1.1 was used to align the clonotypes against IMGT TRBV, TRBD and TRBJ reference segments. Analysis was restricted to V-J combinations with a frequency above 0.0001, which covered just over 98% of repertoires. A TCS score was defined as the ratio between F50 (clonal expansion) and ExV (chaos), using BLOSUM62-based TCRdist between CDR3 peptides within each V-J. Welch's t-statistics and random forest reduced around 510 V-J features to roughly 13, which were used in a naive Bayes classifier (R e1071). TCRdb ran its own pipeline on the public reads, namely fastp trimming at Q25 and MiXCR clone calling, and kept in-frame beta chains. A single entry per CDR3 protein holds the most common genes and DNA from its merged rows. What appears here as the V and J calls and clone size reflects TCRdb's work, not the paper's. This sample is represented by nearly 250,000 distinct CDR3 sequences; less than 20% of them were singletons. The leading ten clones occupy approximately 30% of the sample.

The sample comes from a study of T cells in Graves' hyperthyroidism and ophthalmopathy (dated by TCRdb to about 2019). Background for the entire study: Peripheral blood samples were taken at the time of initial diagnosis, prior to any treatment. TCR V-J signatures able to tell the groups apart were searched for in a discovery cohort of 100 patients, of whom approximately 40 had Graves' ophthalmopathy and 55 to 65 had stable Graves' hyperthyroidism. Prospective prediction of ophthalmopathy was tested in an independent validation cohort consisting of 18 hyperthyroidism patients and more than 15 patients who later progressed to ophthalmopathy. The roughly 100 discovery patients were randomly split 7:3 into training and test sets. The study also compared thyroid tissue and blood T-cell repertoires from about six Graves' hyperthyroidism patients. Following sampling, methimazole starting at 30 mg daily was given to hyperthyroidism patients, and high-dose intravenous methylprednisolone was given to ophthalmopathy patients. According to the paper, TCR Vbeta CDR3 sequencing was carried out on 135 peripheral blood samples, which came from approximately 41 ophthalmopathy, fewer than 80 hyperthyroidism and approximately 17 progressor patients. The investigation overall reported the following: Most expanded thyroid clonotypes (frequency above 0.001) were also detected in blood, a finding suggesting that blood repertoires may reflect thyroid immune responses. Sample size was not statistically predetermined, and investigators were not blinded to group allocation. In validation, the model predicted progression to ophthalmopathy with 60% to 71% sensitivity and 72.22% specificity, a median of 6.5 months before onset. A model built on a 13 V-J signature distinguished ophthalmopathy from stable hyperthyroidism, reaching about 89% sensitivity and about 81% specificity in cross-validation and 80%/75% in testing.

From its cysteine to its phenylalanine, the CDR3 spans 15 amino acids. Only the CDR3 DNA stays, 45 bases, in frame from base 1. V and J are trimmed by 0 bases and 2 bases, and the gene matches miss 1 base of the junction. The germline V gene (reference sequence) sets CDR1 to SEHNR and CDR2 to FQNEAQ. Ophthalmopathy patients had moderately to severely active disease, Clinical Activity Score of at least 3, NOSPECS grade of at least 4, and duration under 3 months. Patients with uncontrolled infections, other autoimmune diseases, pregnancy or lactation were excluded. Diagnoses were established on the basis of clinical symptoms, serum thyroxine and TRAb, thyroid ultrasound, and orbital computed tomography. PBMCs were isolated from approximately 10 ml of fresh peripheral blood by Ficoll-Paque density gradient centrifugation. Trizol reagent was used to extract total RNA, and RNA quality was then checked on an Agilent 2100 Bioanalyzer.

Rearrangement joined TRBV7-9 to TRBJ2-1; 7 bases in between match TRBD1. Sequencing was carried out using blood. The sequence was obtained from a woman between 18 and 29 years old with Graves' ophthalmopathy. The CDR3 in this case is CASSLAGQTYNEQFF. The DNA sequence is TGTGCCAGCAGCTTAGCGGGACAGACCTACAATGAGCAGTTCTTC.